This T cell receptor (beta chain) was sequenced for a study of radiotherapy plus CTLA-4 blockade in lung cancer (dated by TCRdb to about 2018). For the wider study: Objective responses occurred in approximately 17% of enrolled patients, and 30% to 35% achieved disease control.

Focal radiation therapy combined with CTLA-4 blockade (ipilimumab) was tested in patients with chemo-refractory metastatic non-small-cell lung cancer. Broad study findings and their caveats: After treatment with radiotherapy and ipilimumab, TCR clones that came from tumors expanded in the peripheral blood. Early dynamic changes in blood T cell clones, together with increased serum interferon-beta after radiation, were reported as the strongest predictors of response.

The library came from the immunoSEQ multiplex PCR assay. In TCRdb, the immuneACCESS table is reduced to in-frame sequences with V and J assigned. These tables do not hold every clone; where another copy was compared, an unresolved V gene accounts for under half, and the others remain unexplained. The sample records roughly 59,000 clones, under 75% of which are singletons. Roughly 8% of the sample goes to the ten largest clones. The CDR3 has 15 amino acids, counting the end cysteine and phenylalanine. The CDR3 DNA has 45 bases and is translated from base 1. CDR1 SGHRS and CDR2 YFSETQ were looked up in the germline V gene. V is cut back by 3 bases and J by 3 bases, with 6 bases in the junction unmatched. Turning to this clone: There is no known antigen for this receptor. Base qualities are missing; no much larger clone stands one base away.

This TCR was sampled from a human donor with non-small cell lung cancer whose response to radiotherapy plus ipilimumab could not be evaluated. This specimen consisted of peripheral blood, obtained from a patient treated with radiotherapy plus ipilimumab. This sequence uses TRBV5-1 and TRBJ2-1; 7 central nucleotides agree with TRBD1. The DNA reads TGCGCCAGCAGCTCAACGGGACAGTACTACAATGAGCAGTTCTTC. The encoded protein is CASSSTGQYYNEQFF. The full variable domain, with segments outside the CDR3 supplied by the reference TRBV5-1 and TRBJ2-1 proteins, appears as KAGVTQTPRYLIKTRGQQVTLSCSPISGHRSVSWYQQTPGQGLQFLFEYFSETQRNKGNFPGRFSGRQFSNSRSEMNVSTLELGDSALYLCASSSTGQYYNEQFFGPGTRLTVL.